The present TCR beta chain was sequenced within a study of blood T cell repertoires in COVID-19. This clone was seen only once. Profiled with immunoSEQ multiplex PCR; TCRdb holds only in-frame clones, not every one. The sample has about 230,000 clones; around 80% are singletons. Deletions cut 2 bases from V and 11 bases from J, with 16 bases between. The germline gives CDR1 KGHSH, CDR2 LQKENI. The CDR3 totals 15 residues. This receptor was identified in a man aged 35 to 55 with acute or convalescent COVID-19. The chain uses TRBV18 and TRBJ1-6, with D unresolved. The sequenced material came from peripheral blood. The CDR3 spells CASSPLGSNRAPLHF. The CDR3 region has the DNA TGTGCCAGCTCACCATTGGGCAGCAACAGAGCACCCCTCCACTTT.